The subject of this entry is one TCR beta chain. The antigen is undetermined. Sequencing was performed with immunoSEQ multiplex PCR; in TCRdb, only in-frame clones are kept and a portion is missing. Counted here are 110,000 to 150,000 clones, approximately 91% occurring once; the ten biggest clones make up about 1.9%. These data come from a study of T cell responses to AZD1222 COVID-19 vaccine. V was trimmed by 7 bases and J by 2 bases, leaving 11 bases between them. Germline V gene data show CDR1 as SQVTM and CDR2 as ANQGSEA. The CDR3 totals 12 residues. Overall study findings and caveats: Baseline seropositivity occurred in only a handful of AZD1222 recipients. Spike-specific TCR breadth and depth grew following two AZD1222 doses. Mapped onto spike, vaccine-associated CD4 TCRs spanned it and were dominant at 160-218 and 743-854.

The rearrangement links TRBV29-1 to TRBJ1-2, with TRBD1 as a possible D gene (6 bases). The input for sequencing was peripheral blood, taken 28 days after the second AZD1222 dose. This receptor was obtained from an adult who received the AZD1222 COVID-19 vaccine. CDR3: CSARTANYGYTF. The CDR3 DNA sequence: TGCAGCGCTCGGACAGCAAACTATGGCTACACCTTC.